This T cell receptor (beta chain) was identified in a study of Ad26.COV2.S vaccination and SARS-CoV-2 variants. Study-level background: Donor participated within the Ad26.COV2.S arm of the COV1001 trial. Intramuscularly, Ad26.COV2.S was given either once or twice, 56 days apart. General study results and limits: Once vaccination had occurred, spike-specific CD8+ and CD4+ T cell responses reportedly showed substantial breadth.

Indicated treatment: around 19 received Ad26.COV2.S at low or high dose, single or two shots; several received placebo; per-sample allocation not given. Collection of samples fell on day 63 after the first vaccine or placebo injection. Here immunoSEQ multiplex PCR was the method, and the copy in TCRdb shows in-frame clones only, minus some. The repertoire has about 350,000 clones, approximately 86% of them found once; the top ten carry about 10%. As for this clone: The antigen is unknown.

This clonotype was sampled from a person aged 18-60 years who received the Ad26.COV2.S COVID-19 vaccine or a placebo. Sequenced here: peripheral blood, sampled in a trial of Ad26.COV2.S vaccine versus placebo.

CDR3 bases: TGTGCCATCCGGGGGGAGGTGGCGGGAGGGTTACAGTTCTTC. Translation gives CAIRGEVAGGLQFF. The chain combines TRBV10-3 with TRBJ2-1; 9 nucleotides agree with TRBD2. Germline loops: CDR1 ENHRY, CDR2 SYGVKD. V lost 8 bases, J lost 13 bases, and 15 bases stayed unmatched. The CDR3 length is 14 residues.